This is a list of T cell receptor beta chains from one sample in a study of T cell changes during pregnancy in multiple sclerosis. The assay was immunoSEQ multiplex PCR, and TCRdb's table has in-frame clones only and misses some. The table shows under 70,000 clones, with around 92% occurring only once. Sample: peripheral blood, taken in the third trimester of pregnancy. The receptors here all came from a female donor in good health, enrolled as a control in a pregnancy study. The conserved cysteine and the conserved F or W are not part of the CDR3 here.

V gene	J gene	CDR3 protein
TRBV4-2	TRBJ1-5	ASSFGQPGEPQH
TRBV6-1	TRBJ2-5	ASSDRLLPETQY
TRBV15	TRBJ1-2	ATSRDSQGASGYGYT
TRBV7-2	TRBJ1-5	ASSSGGRNRGQPQH
TRBV12-5	TRBJ2-2	ASGFRLAGSGGELF
TRBV7-8	TRBJ2-1	ASSLTGGGIHEQF
TRBV6-5	TRBJ2-1	ASSYERRSYNEQF
TRBV29-1	TRBJ2-7	SVEVIDYEQY
TRBV7-3	TRBJ2-1	ASSSYMEDEQF
TRBV5-6	TRBJ1-1	ASSMDMVAEAF
TRBV7-3	TRBJ2-2	ASSKWTSGTGELF
TRBV6-1	TRBJ1-5	ASSESGGSNQPQH
TRBV7-9	TRBJ2-1	ARERAGGSNEQF
TRBV6-5	TRBJ2-5	ASRTRGASQETQY
TRBV4-1	TRBJ2-1	ASSQGGLADEQF
TRBV27	TRBJ1-2	AVFGRTGGSHGYT
TRBV7-9	TRBJ2-1	ASSRLAGARNEQF
TRBV29-1	TRBJ2-2	SVEGSTGELF
TRBV28	TRBJ1-1	ASSLGTARASEAF
TRBV14	TRBJ1-2	ASSQFYRGYGYT
TRBV9	TRBJ2-1	ASSVDNWAGIYNEQF
TRBV21-1	TRBJ2-7	ASSSLGDRGRGEQY